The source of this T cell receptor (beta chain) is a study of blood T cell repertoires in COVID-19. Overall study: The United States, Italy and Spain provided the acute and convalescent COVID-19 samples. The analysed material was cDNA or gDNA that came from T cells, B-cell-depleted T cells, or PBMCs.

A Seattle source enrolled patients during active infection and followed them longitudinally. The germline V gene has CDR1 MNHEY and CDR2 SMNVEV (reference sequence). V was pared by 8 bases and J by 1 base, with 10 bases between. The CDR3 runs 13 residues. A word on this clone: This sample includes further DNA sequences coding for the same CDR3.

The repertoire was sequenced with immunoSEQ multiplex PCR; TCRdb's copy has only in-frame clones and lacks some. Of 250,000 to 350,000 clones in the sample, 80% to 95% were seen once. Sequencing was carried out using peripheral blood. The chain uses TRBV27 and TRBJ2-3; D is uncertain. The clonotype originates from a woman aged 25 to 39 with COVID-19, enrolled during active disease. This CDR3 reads CASSLLGTDTQYF. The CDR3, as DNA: TGTGCCAGCTCACTCTTGGGCACAGATACGCAGTATTTT.